The 14 T cell receptor beta chains below all came from one sample that was sequenced in a study of blood T cell repertoires in COVID-19. Here immunoSEQ multiplex PCR was the method, and the copy in TCRdb shows in-frame clones only, minus some. Of approximately 100,000 clones listed, approximately 85% were seen once; the top ten hold roughly an eighth. Sequencing was done on a sample of peripheral blood. The receptors come from a human donor in a cohort sampled during active COVID-19.

The chain combines TRBV21-1 with TRBJ1-3. TRBV21-1 is tagged as a pseudogene. This CDR3 comprises 15 residues. Written as DNA, the CDR3 is TGTGCCAGCAGCATGTTTTCGGGTCCTGGAAACACCATATATTTT. This sequence encodes CASSMFSGPGNTIYF.

By sample fraction, this clone is medium-sized. The CDR3 here is CASSFPGDHYEQYF. CDR3 coding DNA: TGTGCCAGCAGTTTTCCGGGAGATCACTACGAGCAGTACTTC. The V and J genes are TRBV28 and TRBJ2-7, with D tentatively TRBD2 (6 bases). This CDR3 comprises 14 residues. Trimming left V 3 bases short and J 3 bases short, with 12 bases between. CDR1 MDHEN and CDR2 SYDVKM come from the germline V gene. Drawing the rest from reference TRBV28 and TRBJ2-7, the complete variable domain is DVKVTQSSRYLVKRTGEKVFLECVQDMDHENMFWYRQDPGLGLRLIYFSYDVKMKEKGDIPEGYSVSREKKERFSLILESASTNQTSMYLCASSFPGDHYEQYFGPGTRLTVT.

Only a few counts were recorded for this clone. The chain combines TRBV6-1 with TRBJ1-5; no firm D call. Germline loops: CDR1 MNHNS, CDR2 SASEGT. This CDR3 spans 14 amino acids. V lost 1 base to trimming and J lost 4 bases, with 8 bases between them. This CDR3 reads CASSEGGGNQPQHF. The CDR3 nucleotides are TGTGCCAGCAGTGAAGGAGGAGGGAATCAGCCCCAGCATTTT.

This chain joins TRBV20-1 and TRBJ1-6, with 11 nucleotides matching TRBD1. Germline CDR1 reads DFQATT; CDR2 reads SNEGSKA (reference sequence). CDR3 length: 18 amino acids. The junction had 11 bases not matched to a gene; V was cut back by 3 bases and J by 4 bases. As DNA, the CDR3 is TGCAGTGCTAGTTCGGTCCCGGGACAGGGGGAATATAATTCACCCCTCCACTTT. The encoded protein is CSASSVPGQGEYNSPLHF.

The V gene is TRBV13, the J gene TRBJ1-1; D gene unclear. The germline CDR1 and CDR2 sequences are PRHDT and FYEKMQ (reference sequence). This CDR3 contains 14 residues. The V gene lost 0 bases and the J gene lost 1 base, with 6 bases spanning the gap. The CDR3 loop reads CASSLGRRNTEAFF. CDR3 nucleotide sequence: TGTGCCAGCAGCTTAGGGCGGCGGAACACTGAAGCTTTCTTT.

The CDR3 bases are TGTGCCAGCAGTACATTACCGTATAGCAATCAGCCCCAGCATTTT. Its translation is CASSTLPYSNQPQHF. The V and J genes are TRBV6-2 or TRBV6-3 and TRBJ1-5; no reliable D call. The CDR3 loop spans 15 amino acids. V lost 5 bases, J lost 0 bases, and 11 bases lay in between. Germline CDR1 reads MNHEY; CDR2 reads SVGEGT.

The chain has TRBV18 and TRBJ1-1; 8 bases agree with TRBD1. V shed 4 bases, J shed 1 base, and the junction held 8 bases outside the gene matches. The CDR3 has 16 amino acids. The germline gives CDR1 KGHSH, CDR2 LQKENI. CDR3 coding DNA: TGTGCCAGCTCACGGGGGACAGGAGCTCAGAACACTGAAGCTTTCTTT. Its protein is CASSRGTGAQNTEAFF.

The J gene is TRBJ1-1, the V gene TRBV11-2; D is unclear. This CDR3 spans 13 amino acids. The germline V gene encodes CDR1 SGHAT and CDR2 FQNNGV. Trimming took 1 base from V and 5 from J, leaving 8 bases between them. CDR3 DNA sequence: TGTGCCAGCAGCTTAGGGAGGGCGACTGAAGCTTTCTTT. Translation gives CASSLGRATEAFF. Filled out from reference TRBV11-2 and TRBJ1-1, the complete variable domain reads EAGVAQSPRYKIIEKRQSVAFWCNPISGHATLYWYQQILGQGPKLLIQFQNNGVVDDSQLPKDRFSAERLKGVDSTLKIQPAKLEDSAVYLCASSLGRATEAFFGQGTRLTVV.

The rearrangement links TRBV27 to TRBJ1-6; 7 nucleotides agree with TRBD1. This CDR3 is 13 amino acids long. Germline-derived CDR1 and CDR2 are MNHEY and SMNVEV (reference sequence). The trim removed 7 bases at V and 7 bases at J, leaving 4 bases unmatched. The CDR3, as DNA: TGTGCCAGCACTAAGACAGGGAATTCACCCCTCCACTTT. Translating gives CASTKTGNSPLHF.

In nucleotides, the CDR3 is TGTGCCAGTAGTCCCCGGACAGGGACCTACGAGCAGTACTTC. It specifies CASSPRTGTYEQYF. The genes are TRBV19 and TRBJ2-7; 8 bases match TRBD1. CDR3 length: 14 amino acids. V shed 5 bases, J shed 2 bases, and the junction held 5 bases outside the gene matches. The germline gives CDR1 LNHDA, CDR2 SQIVND (reference sequence).

This clone was seen only once. The genes are TRBV19 and TRBJ2-5; 8 nucleotides agree with TRBD1. Germline lookup yields CDR1 LNHDA and CDR2 SQIVND (reference sequence). The length of the CDR3 is 13 residues. The V and J ends lost 4 bases and 4 bases, in that order; junction bases with no gene match: 2. CDR3 sequence: CASSTTGGETQYF. The CDR3 DNA reads as TGTGCCAGTAGTACCACAGGGGGAGAGACCCAGTACTTC.

The rearrangement uses TRBV7-8 and TRBJ2-1; 7 positions agree with TRBD2. Trimming at V came to 5 bases and at J to 10 bases, leaving 11 bases not matched to a gene. This CDR3 is built from 14 residues. CDR1 SGHVS and CDR2 FQNEAQ come from the germline V gene. CDR3 sequence: CASSALTGGLEQFF. DNA of the CDR3: TGTGCCAGCAGCGCCTTGACGGGAGGATTGGAGCAGTTCTTC.

This chain connects TRBV7-3 to TRBJ2-7, with D maybe TRBD1 (6 bases). The V end lost 1 base, the J end lost 1 base, and 14 bases lay between the germline ends. Germline V gene sequence: CDR1 SGHTA, CDR2 FQGTGA. This CDR3 has 16 amino acids. CDR3 sequence (DNA): TGTGCCAGCAGCTTAATGGCAGGGGCGGTATCCTACGAGCAGTACTTC. This encodes CASSLMAGAVSYEQYF.

The V call is TRBV7-9, the J call TRBJ1-4; TRBD1 agrees at 7 bases. Germline trimming cut 8 bases from V and 7 bases from J; bases unmatched to any gene: 7. The CDR3 spans 13 residues. Germline assignment: CDR1 SEHNR and CDR2 FQNEAQ (reference sequence). The CDR3 reads CASPDRTGEKLFF. The CDR3 region has the DNA TGTGCCAGCCCGGACAGGACAGGTGAAAAACTGTTTTTT.